This is a list of T cell receptor beta chains from one sample in a study of cytomegalovirus exposure and HLA in healthy donors. This table comes from immunoSEQ multiplex PCR, and its TCRdb copy is limited to in-frame clones, with some not included. The sample includes around 150,000 clones, 55% to 75% of them seen just once. The sequenced sample was PBMCs. The receptors shown here come from a woman aged 55-75 years in good health and CMV-seropositive. Both conserved end residues are part of each CDR3. The D gene is left open where the match is weak. Clone size is shown for a subset of rows, as once, few, many or a class of expanded clone.

d_call clone_size j_call v_call cdr3_aa cdr3_nt
NA few TRBJ1-1 TRBV5-1 CASRLTGVAEAFF TGCGCCAGCAGATTGACCGGGGTGGCTGAAGCTTTCTTT
NA NA TRBJ2-7 TRBV6-5 CASSYSGRSYEQYF TGTGCCAGCAGTTACAGCGGCCGCTCCTACGAGCAGTACTTC
NA NA TRBJ1-1 TRBV28 CASSFGLEAFF TGTGCCAGCAGTTTCGGACTCGAAGCTTTCTTT
TRBD1 few TRBJ1-1 TRBV5-1 CASSPGHGGTGNTEAFF TGCGCCAGCAGCCCGGGGCACGGGGGGACAGGAAACACTGAAGCTTTCTTT
TRBD1 once TRBJ1-2 TRBV5-4 CASSLSGGAGYGYTF TGTGCCAGCAGCTTATCAGGGGGCGCGGGCTATGGCTACACCTTC
TRBD2 NA TRBJ2-1 TRBV5-6 CASSMGLGVNEQFF TGTGCCAGCAGCATGGGACTAGGTGTCAATGAGCAGTTCTTC
NA NA TRBJ1-6 TRBV7-9 CASSLSRVLSSPLHF TGTGCCAGCAGCTTAAGCAGGGTACTATCTTCACCCCTCCACTTT
NA NA TRBJ2-7 TRBV11-2 CASSPQRVIYEQYF TGTGCCAGCAGCCCCCAGCGGGTGATCTACGAGCAGTACTTC
TRBD2 NA TRBJ2-1 TRBV7-8 CASSLLAGGPSNEQFF TGTGCCAGCAGCCTACTAGCGGGAGGGCCGAGCAATGAGCAGTTCTTC
TRBD2 few TRBJ2-1 TRBV28 CASSNLAGGYNEQFF TGTGCCAGCAGTAATCTAGCGGGAGGTTACAATGAGCAGTTCTTC
NA NA TRBJ1-2 TRBV2 CASSGLATGTHGYTF TGTGCCAGCAGTGGCCTTGCTACAGGAACTCATGGCTACACCTTC
TRBD1 NA TRBJ1-1 TRBV6-1 CASTGTGKAEAFF TGTGCCAGCACCGGGACAGGAAAGGCTGAAGCTTTCTTT
TRBD1 few TRBJ2-5 TRBV28 CASSLFKKRQGQDMEETQYF TGTGCCAGCAGTTTATTCAAAAAACGCCAAGGACAGGACATGGAAGAGACCCAGTACTTC
NA NA TRBJ1-2 TRBV15 CATSRGELINYGYTF TGTGCCACCAGCAGAGGGGAGCTGATTAACTATGGCTACACCTTC
TRBD2 NA TRBJ2-2 TRBV9 CASSAPGAGVFTGELFF TGTGCCAGCAGCGCACCTGGAGCGGGAGTTTTCACCGGGGAGCTGTTTTTT
TRBD2 NA TRBJ2-2 TRBV5-6 CASSLGPGGNTGELFF TGTGCCAGCAGCTTGGGACCGGGAGGGAACACCGGGGAGCTGTTTTTT